Detailed here is one TCR beta chain. Generated by immunoSEQ multiplex PCR, the TCRdb table keeps only in-frame clones and is missing some. This sample has approximately 130,000 clones, with roughly 89% found just once. The data belong to a study of control samples from healthy donors and cancer patients. CDR1 MNHEY and CDR2 SMNVEV come from the germline V gene (reference sequence). The CDR3 extends over 17 amino acids. Trimming left V 2 bases short and J 4 bases short, with 20 bases between. This chain links TRBV27 with TRBJ1-1; D might be TRBD1 (5 bases). Sequencing used blood. The sequence derives from a man between 25 and 39 years old in good health. The CDR3 region is CASSLGGAGPGLTEAFF. DNA of the CDR3: TGTGCCAGCAGTTTAGGCGGGGCGGGGCCAGGCCTCACTGAAGCTTTCTTT.